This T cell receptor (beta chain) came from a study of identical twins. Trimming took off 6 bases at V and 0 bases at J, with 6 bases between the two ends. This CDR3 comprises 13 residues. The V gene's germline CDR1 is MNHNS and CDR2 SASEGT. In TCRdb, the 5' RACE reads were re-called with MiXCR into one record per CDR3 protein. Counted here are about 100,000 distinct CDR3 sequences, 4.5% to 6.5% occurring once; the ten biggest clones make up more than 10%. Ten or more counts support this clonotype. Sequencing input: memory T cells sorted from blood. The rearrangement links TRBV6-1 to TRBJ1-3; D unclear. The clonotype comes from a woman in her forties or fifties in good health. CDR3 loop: CASRPGSGNTIYF. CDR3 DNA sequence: TGTGCCAGCAGGCCCGGCTCTGGAAACACCATATATTTT.